These 9 T cell receptor beta chains were all obtained from the same sample, sequenced in a study of CD4+ T cells in melanoma (dated by TCRdb to 2022 to 2024). To prepare the library, the immunoSEQ multiplex PCR assay was applied. Entries here come from immuneACCESS through TCRdb and include only in-frame sequences with V and J called. Some clones fail to appear in such tables; in the studies checked, an unresolved V gene covers under half of the shortfall, and the cause of the remainder is unknown. The sample has around 10,000 clones on record, approximately 67% of them singletons. 11% of the sample is held by the ten biggest clonotypes. The sample was cells from a culture (not recorded whether cultured in vitro). These receptors originate from a human donor with melanoma.

This chain uses TRBV6-1 with TRBJ2-2, with TRBD1 identical over 7 bases. The CDR3 runs 15 residues. V was clipped by 6 bases and J by 5 bases; unmatched bases: 9. CDR1 is MNHNS, CDR2 SASEGT, per germline. The DNA of the CDR3 is TGTGCCAGCAGAAGACAGGGTGGTCTAACCGGGGAGCTGTTTTTT. This codes for CASRRQGGLTGELFF.

The chain is built from TRBV7-2 and TRBJ2-1, with unresolved D. CDR1 is SGHTA and CDR2 is FQGNSA in the germline V gene. The V and J ends lost 1 base and 6 bases respectively, with 4 bases between them. The length of the CDR3 is 12 residues. CDR3 sequence (DNA): TGTGCCAGCAGCTTAGATAGCAATGAGCAGTTCTTC. Translating gives CASSLDSNEQFF.

The chain joins TRBV6-1 to TRBJ1-1, with D hard to call. The CDR3 totals 16 residues. Trimming removed 0 bases at V and 4 bases at J, with 15 bases between. CDR1 is MNHNS and CDR2 is SASEGT in the germline V gene. In nucleotides, the CDR3 is TGTGCCAGCAGTGAAGCGTGGACTGCCTACGGCACTGAAGCTTTCTTT. Its translation is CASSEAWTAYGTEAFF.

The CDR3 here is CASSGQDTQYF. The CDR3 region has the DNA TGTGCCAGCAGTGGCCAGGATACGCAGTATTTT. The V call is TRBV6-1, the J call TRBJ2-3; D is unclear. With 4 bases removed from V and 6 bases from J, the gap between germline ends came to 5 bases. This CDR3 is built from 11 residues. Germline V gene data show CDR1 as MNHNS and CDR2 as SASEGT.

This chain joins TRBV30 and TRBJ2-2; D remains ambiguous. CDR1 is GTSNPN and CDR2 is SVGIG in the germline V gene (reference sequence). The germline V and J ends were trimmed by 3 bases and 0 bases, with 11 bases remaining between them. This CDR3 is built from 15 residues. CDR3 protein: CAWRAAGTNTGELFF. CDR3 coding DNA: TGTGCCTGGAGAGCAGCAGGAACGAACACCGGGGAGCTGTTTTTT.

This clone was found a few times. This chain uses TRBV7-5 with TRBJ2-1; the table gives TRBD2 as D, unverified against the DNA. TRBV7-5 is annotated as a pseudogene. The CDR3 is 17 amino acids. The DNA of the CDR3 is TGTGCCAGAAGCCCAAGGAGGGCGGGTCGCTACTACAATGAGCAGTTCTTC. Translating it yields CARSPRRAGRYYNEQFF.

The chain couples TRBV5-1 to TRBJ1-1, with no clear D. Germline loops: CDR1 SGHRS, CDR2 YFSETQ. Deletions cut 5 bases from V and 3 bases from J, with 11 bases between. The CDR3 spans 13 residues. The CDR3 DNA is TGCGCCAGCAGACCGGACTCGGACACTGAAGCTTTCTTT. It encodes CASRPDSDTEAFF.

This clone is large. The chain combines TRBV18 with TRBJ1-1; TRBD1 is a possible D gene (6 bases). The germline gives CDR1 KGHSH, CDR2 LQKENI. The CDR3 runs to 16 residues. The V and J ends lost 6 bases and 4 bases respectively, with 21 bases between them. As DNA, the CDR3 is TGTGCCAGCTCTCCAGACAGGCTAACTGCGGGCACTGAAGCTTTCTTT. It is translated as CASSPDRLTAGTEAFF. Based on the CDR3 plus reference TRBV18 and TRBJ1-1, the full variable domain is NAGVMQNPRHLVRRRGQEARLRCSPMKGHSHVYWYRQLPEEGLKFMVYLQKENIIDESGMPKERFSAEFPKEGPSILRIQQVVRGDSAAYFCASSPDRLTAGTEAFFGQGTRLTVV.

The chain employs TRBV2 and TRBJ1-5; no definite D call. The CDR3 extends over 16 amino acids. V was pared by 7 bases and J by 0 bases, with 16 bases between. Per the germline V gene, CDR1 is SNHLY and CDR2 is FYNNEI. CDR3 sequence (DNA): TGTGCCAGCACACCAAAATCTTTTTATAGCAATCAGCCCCAGCATTTT. It codes for CASTPKSFYSNQPQHF. Complete variable domain (other parts from reference TRBV2 and TRBJ1-5): EPEVTQTPSHQVTQMGQEVILRCVPISNHLYFYWYRQILGQKVEFLVSFYNNEISEKSEIFDDQFSVERPDGSNFTLKIRSTKLEDSAMYFCASTPKSFYSNQPQHFGDGTRLSIL.